The source of this T cell receptor (beta chain) is a study of blood T cells in healthy people across ages. This clonotype was detected ten times or more. Then a second PCR, running roughly 7 to 11 cycles, was carried out with a sample-barcoded 5' primer and a J-beta primer mix. TCRdb re-analysed the 5' RACE reads in MiXCR, keeping a single row per CDR3 protein. The data contain 1,800,000 or so distinct CDR3 sequences, about two fifths of them singletons. V dropped 1 base and J dropped 6 bases, with 13 bases sitting between them. The CDR3 is made up of 14 amino acids. The germline gives CDR1 LGHNA, CDR2 YSLEER.

This sequence originates from a human donor in good health. The sequenced sample consisted of blood. The chain is built from TRBV4-3 and TRBJ2-7, with a weak D call TRBD1 (5 bases). CDR3 coding DNA: TGCGCCAGCAGCCAAGTAGACGGTAGGGGCGAGCAGTACTTC. This sequence encodes CASSQVDGRGEQYF.